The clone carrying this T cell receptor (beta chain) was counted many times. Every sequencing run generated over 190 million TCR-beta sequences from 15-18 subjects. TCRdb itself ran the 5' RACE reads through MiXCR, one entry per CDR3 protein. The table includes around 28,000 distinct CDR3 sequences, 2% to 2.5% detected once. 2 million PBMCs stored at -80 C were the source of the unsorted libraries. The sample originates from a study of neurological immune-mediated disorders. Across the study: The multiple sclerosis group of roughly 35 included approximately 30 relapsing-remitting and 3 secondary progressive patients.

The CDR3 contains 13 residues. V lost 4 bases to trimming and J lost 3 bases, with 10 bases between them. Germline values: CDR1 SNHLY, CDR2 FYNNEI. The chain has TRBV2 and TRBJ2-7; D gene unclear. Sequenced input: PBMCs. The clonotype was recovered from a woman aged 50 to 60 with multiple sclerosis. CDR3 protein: CASSGQVGYEQYF. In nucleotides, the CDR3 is TGTGCCAGCAGTGGGCAGGTTGGCTACGAGCAGTACTTC.